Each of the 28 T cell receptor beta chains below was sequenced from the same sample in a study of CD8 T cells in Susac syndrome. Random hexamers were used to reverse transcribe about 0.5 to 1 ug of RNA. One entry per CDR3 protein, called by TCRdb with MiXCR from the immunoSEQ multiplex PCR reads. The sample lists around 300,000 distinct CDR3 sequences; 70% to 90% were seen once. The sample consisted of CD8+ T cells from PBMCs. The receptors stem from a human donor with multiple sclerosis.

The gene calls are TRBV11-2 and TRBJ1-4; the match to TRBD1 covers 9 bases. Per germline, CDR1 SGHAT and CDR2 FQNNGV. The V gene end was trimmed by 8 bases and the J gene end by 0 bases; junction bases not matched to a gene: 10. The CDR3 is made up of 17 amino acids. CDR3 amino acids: CASELTGGVATNEKLFF. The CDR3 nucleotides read TGTGCCAGCGAGTTAACAGGGGGCGTTGCAACTAATGAAAAACTGTTTTTT.

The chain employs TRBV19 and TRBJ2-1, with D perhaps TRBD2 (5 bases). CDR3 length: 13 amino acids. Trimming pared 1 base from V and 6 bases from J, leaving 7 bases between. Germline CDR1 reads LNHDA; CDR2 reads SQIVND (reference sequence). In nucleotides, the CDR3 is TGTGCCAGTAGTATAGGGACTTTCAATGAGCAGTTCTTC. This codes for CASSIGTFNEQFF.

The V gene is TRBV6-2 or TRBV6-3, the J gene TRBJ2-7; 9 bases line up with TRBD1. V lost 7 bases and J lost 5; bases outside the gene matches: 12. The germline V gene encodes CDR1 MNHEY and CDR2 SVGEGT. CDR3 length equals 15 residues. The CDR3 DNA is TGTGCCAGCACCTACGAAATGGGACAGGGAAACGAGCAGTACTTC. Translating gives CASTYEMGQGNEQYF.

The CDR3 here is CASSLPGDHTQYF. The CDR3 nucleotides are TGTGCCAGCAGCTTACCCGGGGACCATACGCAGTATTTT. The rearrangement joins TRBV7-9 to TRBJ2-3; TRBD1 or TRBD2 may be the D gene (5 bases each). Germline V lookup: CDR1 SEHNR, CDR2 FQNEAQ (reference sequence). With 2 bases removed from V and 7 bases from J, the gap between germline ends came to 10 bases. CDR3 length: 13 amino acids.

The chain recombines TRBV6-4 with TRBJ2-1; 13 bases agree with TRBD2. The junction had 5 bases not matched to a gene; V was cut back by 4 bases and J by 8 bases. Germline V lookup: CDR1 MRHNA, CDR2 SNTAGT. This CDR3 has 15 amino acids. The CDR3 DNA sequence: TGTGCCAGCAGTGCGACTAGCGGGGGGAACGATGAGCAGTTCTTC. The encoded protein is CASSATSGGNDEQFF.

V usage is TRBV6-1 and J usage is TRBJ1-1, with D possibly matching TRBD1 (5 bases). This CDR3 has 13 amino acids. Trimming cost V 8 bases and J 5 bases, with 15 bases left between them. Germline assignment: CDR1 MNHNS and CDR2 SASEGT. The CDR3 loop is CASERGGRTEAFF. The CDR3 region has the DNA TGTGCCAGCGAGAGGGGAGGTCGGACTGAAGCTTTCTTT.

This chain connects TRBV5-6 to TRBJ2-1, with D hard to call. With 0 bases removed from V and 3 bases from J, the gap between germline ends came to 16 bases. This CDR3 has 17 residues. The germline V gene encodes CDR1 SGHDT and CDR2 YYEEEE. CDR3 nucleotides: TGTGCCAGCAGCTTGGATCTACCGGGCCTCCTCTACAATGAGCAGTTCTTC. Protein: CASSLDLPGLLYNEQFF.

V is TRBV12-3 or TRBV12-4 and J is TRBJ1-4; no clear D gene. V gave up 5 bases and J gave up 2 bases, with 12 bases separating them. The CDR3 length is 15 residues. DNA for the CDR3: TGTGCCAGCAGTGACCCGGGCGTCACTAATGAAAAACTGTTTTTT. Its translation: CASSDPGVTNEKLFF.

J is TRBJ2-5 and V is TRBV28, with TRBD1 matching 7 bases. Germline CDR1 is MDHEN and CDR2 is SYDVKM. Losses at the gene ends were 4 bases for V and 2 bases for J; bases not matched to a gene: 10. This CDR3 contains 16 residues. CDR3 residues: CASSSYRGSSQETQYF. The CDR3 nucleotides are TGTGCCAGCAGTTCTTACAGGGGTTCCTCACAAGAGACCCAGTACTTC.

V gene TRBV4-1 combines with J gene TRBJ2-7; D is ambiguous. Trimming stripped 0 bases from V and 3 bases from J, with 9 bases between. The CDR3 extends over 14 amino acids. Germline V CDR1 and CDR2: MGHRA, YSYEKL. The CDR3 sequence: CASSQETSYYEQYF. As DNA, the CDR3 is TGCGCCAGCAGCCAAGAGACATCCTACTACGAGCAGTACTTC.

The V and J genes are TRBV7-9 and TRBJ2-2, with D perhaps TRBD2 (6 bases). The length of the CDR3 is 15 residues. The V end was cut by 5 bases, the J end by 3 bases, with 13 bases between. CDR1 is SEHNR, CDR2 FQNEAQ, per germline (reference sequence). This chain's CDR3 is CASSLIAEYTGELFF. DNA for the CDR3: TGTGCCAGCAGCCTCATAGCGGAGTACACCGGGGAGCTGTTTTTT.

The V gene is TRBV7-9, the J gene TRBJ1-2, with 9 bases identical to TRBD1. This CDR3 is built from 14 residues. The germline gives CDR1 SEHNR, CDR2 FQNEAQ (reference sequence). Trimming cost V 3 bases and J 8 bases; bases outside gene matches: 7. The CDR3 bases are TGTGCCAGCAGCTTTTGGACAGGGGATGGGGGCTACACCTTC. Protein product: CASSFWTGDGGYTF.

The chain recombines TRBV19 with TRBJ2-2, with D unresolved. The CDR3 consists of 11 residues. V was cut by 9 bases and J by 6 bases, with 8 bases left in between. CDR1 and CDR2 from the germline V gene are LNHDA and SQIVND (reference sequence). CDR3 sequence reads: CASRYPGELFF. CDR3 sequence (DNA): TGTGCCAGCCGTTACCCCGGGGAGCTGTTTTTT.

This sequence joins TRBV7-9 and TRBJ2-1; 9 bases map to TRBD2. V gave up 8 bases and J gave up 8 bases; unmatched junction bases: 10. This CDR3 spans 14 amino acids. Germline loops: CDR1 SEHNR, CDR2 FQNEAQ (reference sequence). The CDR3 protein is CASQQLSGGHEQFF. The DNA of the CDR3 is TGTGCCAGCCAGCAGCTTAGCGGGGGCCATGAGCAGTTCTTC.

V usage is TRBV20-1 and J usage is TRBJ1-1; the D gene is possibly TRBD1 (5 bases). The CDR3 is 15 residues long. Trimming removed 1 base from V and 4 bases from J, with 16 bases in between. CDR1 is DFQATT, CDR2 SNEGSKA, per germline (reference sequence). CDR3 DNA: TGCAGTGCTAGAGGTCCAGGGAGGAGGGGCACTGAAGCTTTCTTT. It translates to CSARGPGRRGTEAFF.

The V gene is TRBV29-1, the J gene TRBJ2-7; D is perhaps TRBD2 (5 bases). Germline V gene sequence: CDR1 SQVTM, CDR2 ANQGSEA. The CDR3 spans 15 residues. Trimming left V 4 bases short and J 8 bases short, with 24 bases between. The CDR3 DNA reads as TGCAGCGTTGGCCCGACGACGGGGAGAGACTGGAAGCAGTACTTC. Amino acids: CSVGPTTGRDWKQYF.

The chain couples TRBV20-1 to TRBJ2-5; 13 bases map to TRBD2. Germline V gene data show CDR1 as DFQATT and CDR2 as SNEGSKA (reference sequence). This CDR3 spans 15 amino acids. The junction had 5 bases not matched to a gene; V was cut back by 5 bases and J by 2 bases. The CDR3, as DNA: TGCAGTGCTGACCGGACTAGCGGGGGTCAAGAGACCCAGTACTTC. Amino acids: CSADRTSGGQETQYF.

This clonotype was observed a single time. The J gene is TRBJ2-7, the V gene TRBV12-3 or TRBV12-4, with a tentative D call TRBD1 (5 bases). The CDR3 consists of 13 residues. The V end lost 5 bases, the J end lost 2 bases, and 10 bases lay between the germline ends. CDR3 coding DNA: TGTGCCAGCAGTCTCAGACAGCCCTACGAGCAGTACTTC. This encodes CASSLRQPYEQYF.

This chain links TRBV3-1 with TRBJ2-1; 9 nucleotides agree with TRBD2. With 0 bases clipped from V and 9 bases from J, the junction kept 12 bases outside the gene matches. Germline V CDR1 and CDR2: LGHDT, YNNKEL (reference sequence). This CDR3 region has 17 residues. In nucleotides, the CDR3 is TGTGCCAGCAGCCAAGATCCTATGCTAGCGGGGTCCGGTGAGCAGTTCTTC. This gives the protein CASSQDPMLAGSGEQFF.

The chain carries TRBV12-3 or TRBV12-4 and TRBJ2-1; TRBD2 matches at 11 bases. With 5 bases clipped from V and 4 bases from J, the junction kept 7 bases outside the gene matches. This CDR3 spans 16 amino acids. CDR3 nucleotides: TGTGCCAGCAGTAGCCCCGGGACTAGCGGATACAATGAGCAGTTCTTC. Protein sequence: CASSSPGTSGYNEQFF.

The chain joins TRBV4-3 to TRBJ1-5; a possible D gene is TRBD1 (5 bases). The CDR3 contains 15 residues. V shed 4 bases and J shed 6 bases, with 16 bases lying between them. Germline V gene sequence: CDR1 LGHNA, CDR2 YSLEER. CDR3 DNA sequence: TGCGCCAGCAGCCTAAGCAGGGAGATCGGTCAGCCCCAGCATTTT. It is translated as CASSLSREIGQPQHF.

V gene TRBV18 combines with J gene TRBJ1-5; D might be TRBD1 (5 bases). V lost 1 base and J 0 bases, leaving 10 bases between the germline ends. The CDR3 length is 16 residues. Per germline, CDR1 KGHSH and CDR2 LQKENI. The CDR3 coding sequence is TGTGCCAGCTCACCACGAGGGGCAGATAGCAATCAGCCCCAGCATTTT. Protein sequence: CASSPRGADSNQPQHF.

CDR3 in DNA: TGCGCCAGCAGCTTGAGGGACGGAGAGCAGTACTTC. Protein product: CASSLRDGEQYF. The chain is built from TRBV5-1 and TRBJ2-7; D may match TRBD1 or TRBD2 (5 bases each). The V end was cut by 1 base, the J end by 7 bases, with 9 bases between. CDR3 length: 12 residues. From germline, CDR1 is SGHRS and CDR2 YFSETQ.

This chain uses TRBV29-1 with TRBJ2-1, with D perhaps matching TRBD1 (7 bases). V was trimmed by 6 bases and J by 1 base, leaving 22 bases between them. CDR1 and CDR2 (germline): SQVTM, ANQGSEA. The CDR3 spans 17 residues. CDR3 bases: TGCAGCGTCAGGGGGGCTACTCGGAAGCATTCCTACAATGAGCAGTTCTTC. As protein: CSVRGATRKHSYNEQFF.

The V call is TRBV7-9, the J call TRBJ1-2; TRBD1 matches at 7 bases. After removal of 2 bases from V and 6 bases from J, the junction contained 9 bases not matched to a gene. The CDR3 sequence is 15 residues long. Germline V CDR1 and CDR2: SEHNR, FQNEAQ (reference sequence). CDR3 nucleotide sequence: TGTGCCAGCAGCTTACGGGACAGAATGGGCGATGGCTACACCTTC. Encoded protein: CASSLRDRMGDGYTF.

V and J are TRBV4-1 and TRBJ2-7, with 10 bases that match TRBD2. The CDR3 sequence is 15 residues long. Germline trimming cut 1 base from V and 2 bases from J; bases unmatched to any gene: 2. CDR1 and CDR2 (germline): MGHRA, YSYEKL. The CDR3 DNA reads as TGCGCCAGCAGCCAAGGAAGCGGGGGGGCCTACGAGCAGTACTTC. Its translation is CASSQGSGGAYEQYF.

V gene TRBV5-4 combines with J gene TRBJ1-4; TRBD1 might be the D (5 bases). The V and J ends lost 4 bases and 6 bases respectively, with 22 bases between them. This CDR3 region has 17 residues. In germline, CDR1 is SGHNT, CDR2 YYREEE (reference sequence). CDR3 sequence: CASSNLDLVEGYEKLFF. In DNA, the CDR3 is TGTGCCAGCAGCAACCTCGACCTGGTAGAGGGGTATGAAAAACTGTTTTTT.

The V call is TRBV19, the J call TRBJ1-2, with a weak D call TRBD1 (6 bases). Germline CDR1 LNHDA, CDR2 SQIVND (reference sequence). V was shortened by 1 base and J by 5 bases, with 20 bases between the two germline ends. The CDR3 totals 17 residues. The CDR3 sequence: CASSIATAAGTQYGYTF. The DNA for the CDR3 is TGTGCCAGTAGTATAGCCACCGCCGCCGGGACACAATATGGCTACACCTTC.